This T cell receptor (beta chain) originates from a study of regulatory T cells in long-lasting Graves disease. According to the study, TCR beta libraries were built with iRepertoire HTBI primers and CDR3-region Arm-PCR. Original processing methods: Across samples, 62 TRBV and more than 13 TRBJ segments were found. MiXCR, applied by TCRdb to the multiplex PCR reads, yields one record per CDR3 protein. The V and J calls follow TCRdb's processing rather than the paper's. The table lists 390,000 or so distinct CDR3 sequences, roughly 24% of them singletons. This clonotype has a count of ten or more. Germline assignment: CDR1 MNHEY and CDR2 SVGAGI. The length of the CDR3 is 17 residues. The J segment lost 7 bases and the V segment lost 0 bases, leaving 10 bases of the junction unmatched. Time point indicated: persistent/refractory GD, antithyroid drugs over 5 years with positive TRAb. Extracted RNA from PBMCs served as the source of the TCR library.

The receptor's source is a woman aged 40 to 55 with Graves disease. The V call is TRBV6-5, the J call TRBJ1-4; 8 bases are a match to TRBD1. This specimen was peripheral blood mononuclear cells (PBMCs), taken when the disease was refractory, from a patient treated with antithyroid drugs. The chain's CDR3 is CASSYSGRGQGFEKLFF. CDR3 sequence (DNA): TGTGCCAGCAGTTACTCTGGCAGGGGGCAAGGTTTTGAAAAACTGTTTTTT.